The present T cell receptor (beta chain) was sequenced within a study of T cell responses to AZD1222 COVID-19 vaccine. Study results and limitations: The sample set comprised mostly white British donors with more females, and clonal diversity was possibly underestimated.

CDR1 SGHVS and CDR2 FQNEAQ come from the germline V gene. With V trimmed by 5 bases and J by 10 bases, 14 bases remained unmatched. CDR3 length: 15 amino acids. The protocol was immunoSEQ multiplex PCR, while the TCRdb copy is restricted to in-frame clones and leaves out a portion. This sample has 150,000 or so clones, with 75% to 95% found just once. In regard to this clone: Its matching antigen is unknown.

Specimen: peripheral blood, collected on day 0 of AZD1222 vaccination. This TCR was sampled from an adult in good health. The genes are TRBV7-8 and TRBJ2-5; 9 bases are a match to TRBD1. In nucleotides, the CDR3 is TGTGCCAGCAGCCCCCCAGGAGGACAGGGGATTCACCAGTACTTC. Amino acids: CASSPPGGQGIHQYF.